Below, 8 T cell receptor beta chains from the same sample are listed, as sequenced in a study of blood T cell repertoires in COVID-19. Generated by immunoSEQ multiplex PCR, the TCRdb table keeps only in-frame clones and is missing some. The table shows about 270,000 clones, with around nine tenths occurring only once. Sequenced input: peripheral blood. These receptors came from a man aged 35 to 55 who had recovered from COVID-19.

The V gene is TRBV7-2, the J gene TRBJ2-3, with 10 bases identical to TRBD2. The CDR3 runs to 16 residues. Germline V gives CDR1 SGHTA, CDR2 FQGNSA. Losses at the gene ends were 1 base for V and 0 bases for J; bases not matched to a gene: 1. The CDR3 loop is CASSLGTSGSTDTQYF. The CDR3 DNA is TGTGCCAGCAGCTTAGGGACTAGCGGTAGCACAGATACGCAGTATTTT.

V and J are TRBV6-6 and TRBJ2-2, with D tentatively TRBD2 (6 bases). This CDR3 region has 15 residues. CDR1 and CDR2 (germline): MNHNY, SVGAGI (reference sequence). V was pared by 2 bases and J by 1 base, with 8 bases between. The CDR3 loop is CASSYPEGNTGELFF. The CDR3 DNA sequence: TGTGCCAGCAGTTACCCGGAGGGGAACACCGGGGAGCTGTTTTTT.

In this sample, this clone turned up once. The chain links TRBV6-5 to TRBJ2-7; D perhaps matches TRBD2 (6 bases). CDR1 and CDR2 from the germline V gene are MNHEY and SVGAGI. The CDR3 has 14 residues. Trimming stripped 5 bases from V and 2 bases from J, with 13 bases between. Here the CDR3 reads CASSNSGGTYEQYF. The CDR3 DNA reads as TGTGCCAGCAGTAATAGTGGGGGGACCTACGAGCAGTACTTC.

V and J are TRBV5-1 and TRBJ1-1; D unresolved. The germline CDR1 and CDR2 sequences are SGHRS and YFSETQ. V lost 5 bases to trimming and J lost 1 base, with 9 bases between them. This CDR3 comprises 13 residues. In DNA, the CDR3 is TGCGCCAGCAGGGGAGGGCGGAACACTGAAGCTTTCTTT. It is translated as CASRGGRNTEAFF. Looking up the rest from reference TRBV5-1 and TRBJ1-1 gives the full variable domain: KAGVTQTPRYLIKTRGQQVTLSCSPISGHRSVSWYQQTPGQGLQFLFEYFSETQRNKGNFPGRFSGRQFSNSRSEMNVSTLELGDSALYLCASRGGRNTEAFFGQGTRLTVV.

The chain links TRBV5-5 to TRBJ2-1; 14 positions agree with TRBD2. V shed 2 bases, J shed 7 bases, and the junction held 2 bases outside the gene matches. The CDR3 runs 15 residues. Germline V CDR1 and CDR2: SGHKS, YYEKEE (reference sequence). The CDR3 reads CASSFRTSGGNEQFF. The CDR3 DNA follows: TGTGCCAGCAGCTTTCGGACTAGCGGGGGGAATGAGCAGTTCTTC.

The chain employs TRBV19 and TRBJ1-5; 7 nucleotides agree with TRBD1. The germline gives CDR1 LNHDA, CDR2 SQIVND (reference sequence). This CDR3 contains 14 residues. Germline trimming cut 8 bases from V and 3 bases from J; bases unmatched to any gene: 7. The CDR3 nucleotides read TGTGCCAGTGGCGACAGGGTGTACAATCAGCCCCAGCATTTT. The encoded protein is CASGDRVYNQPQHF.

This clone has only a few counts. A read error may produce the germline difference seen at one junction end. The chain carries TRBV4-1 and TRBJ1-2, with 8 positions matching TRBD1. Germline CDR1 reads MGHRA; CDR2 reads YSYEKL. This CDR3 comprises 11 residues. The CDR3 region has the DNA TGCGCCAGCAGCCCCCGGGACAGGTACCCCTTC. This sequence encodes CASSPRDRYPF.

The genes are TRBV4-1 and TRBJ2-7, with D maybe TRBD1 (5 bases). Trimming took off 0 bases at V and 6 bases at J, with 24 bases between the two ends. CDR1 is MGHRA and CDR2 is YSYEKL in the germline V gene. There are 18 residues in the CDR3. DNA of the CDR3: TGCGCCAGCAGCCAAGATAGGTCGGGCGCAGGGAAACGGAGCGAGCAGTACTTC. This codes for CASSQDRSGAGKRSEQYF.